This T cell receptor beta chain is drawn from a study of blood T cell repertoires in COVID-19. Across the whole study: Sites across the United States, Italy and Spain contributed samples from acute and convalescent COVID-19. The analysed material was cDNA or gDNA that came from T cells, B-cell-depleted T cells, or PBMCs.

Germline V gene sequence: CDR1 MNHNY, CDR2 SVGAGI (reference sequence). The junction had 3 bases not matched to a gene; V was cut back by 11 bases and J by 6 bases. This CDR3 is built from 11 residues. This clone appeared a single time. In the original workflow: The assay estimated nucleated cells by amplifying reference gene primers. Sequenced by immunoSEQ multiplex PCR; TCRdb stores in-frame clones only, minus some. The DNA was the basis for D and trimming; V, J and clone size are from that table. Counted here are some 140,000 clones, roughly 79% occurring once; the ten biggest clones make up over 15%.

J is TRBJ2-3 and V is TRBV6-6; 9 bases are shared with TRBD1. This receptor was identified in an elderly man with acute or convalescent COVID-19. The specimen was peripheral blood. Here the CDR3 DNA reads TGTGCCCTGGACAGGGGTGATACGCAGTATTTT. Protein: CALDRGDTQYF.